The present T cell receptor (beta chain) was sequenced within a study of beta chain features in type 1 diabetes. Study-level results: TCRB repertoires of naive, central memory and Treg cells appeared more similar among patients than among healthy donors. Whether HLA type affects TCRB rearrangement stayed undetermined in the present work.

The study reverse transcribed the entire isolated RNA, so it sequenced expressed TCRB transcripts. Generated by immunoSEQ multiplex PCR, the TCRdb table keeps only in-frame clones and is missing some. The data contain fewer than 350,000 clones, about 8% of them seen just once; the ten biggest clones take up approximately 0.99%. This clone was detected a few times. Its target is not known. Researchers reported sorting CD4+ naive, central memory, regulatory and stem cell-like memory cells via CD45RO/CCR7/CD25/CD127/CD95/CD27. This CDR3 has 10 residues. Trimming removed 10 bases from V and 3 bases from J, with 6 bases in between. Germline V gives CDR1 MDHEN, CDR2 SYDVKM.

The sample was central memory CD4+ T cells from blood. The rearrangement uses TRBV28 and TRBJ1-2; D is possibly TRBD1 (6 bases). The sequence derives from a woman between 18 and 29 years old in good health. CDR3 amino acids: CATGDYGYTF. CDR3 DNA: TGTGCCACAGGGGACTATGGCTACACCTTC.